This T cell receptor beta chain is from a study of OX40 agonist ivuxolimab in advanced cancers. Only in-frame clones appear in the TCRdb table, and some are missing; sequencing was by immunoSEQ multiplex PCR. The table has tens of thousands of clones, 84% seen once. Excluded were patients having autoimmune disease history or systemic immunosuppression. This TCR was recovered from an adult with an advanced solid tumor such as melanoma, head and neck, liver or kidney cancer. Specimen: CD4+ or CD8+ T cells sorted from blood, collected in a trial of the OX40 agonist ivuxolimab.

Here the CDR3 reads CASSQEGYSYNEQFF. The CDR3 region has the DNA TGCGCCAGCAGCCAAGAAGGGTACTCCTACAATGAGCAGTTCTTC. V is TRBV4-3 and J is TRBJ2-1, with D unresolved. Deletions cut 0 bases from V and 0 bases from J, with 6 bases between. Germline V gene lookup returns CDR1 LGHNA and CDR2 YSLEER. This CDR3 comprises 15 residues.